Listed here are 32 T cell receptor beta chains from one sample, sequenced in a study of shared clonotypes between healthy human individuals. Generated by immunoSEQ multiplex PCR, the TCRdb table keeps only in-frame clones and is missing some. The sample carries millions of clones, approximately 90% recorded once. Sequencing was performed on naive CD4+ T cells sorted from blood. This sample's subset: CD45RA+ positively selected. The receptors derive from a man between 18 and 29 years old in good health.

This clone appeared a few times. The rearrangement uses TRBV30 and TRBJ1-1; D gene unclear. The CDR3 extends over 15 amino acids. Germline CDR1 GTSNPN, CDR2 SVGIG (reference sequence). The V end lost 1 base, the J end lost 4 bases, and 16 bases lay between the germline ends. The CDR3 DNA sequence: TGTGCCTGGAGTGGCCATACGGATACTACCACTGAAGCTTTCTTT. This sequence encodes CAWSGHTDTTTEAFF.

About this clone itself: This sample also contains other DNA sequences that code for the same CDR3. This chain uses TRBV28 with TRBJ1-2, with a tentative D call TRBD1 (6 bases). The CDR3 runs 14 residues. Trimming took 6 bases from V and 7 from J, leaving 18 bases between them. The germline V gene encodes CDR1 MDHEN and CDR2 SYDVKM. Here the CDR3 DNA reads TGTGCCAGCAGCAGCCCGGGGGGGGCTGGTGGCTACACCTTC. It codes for CASSSPGGAGGYTF.

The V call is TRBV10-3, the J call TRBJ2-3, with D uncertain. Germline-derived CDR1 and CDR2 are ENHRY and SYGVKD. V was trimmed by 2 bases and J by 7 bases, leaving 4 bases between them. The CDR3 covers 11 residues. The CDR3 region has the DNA TGTGCCATCAGTGAGGATAATACGCAGTATTTT. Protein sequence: CAISEDNTQYF.

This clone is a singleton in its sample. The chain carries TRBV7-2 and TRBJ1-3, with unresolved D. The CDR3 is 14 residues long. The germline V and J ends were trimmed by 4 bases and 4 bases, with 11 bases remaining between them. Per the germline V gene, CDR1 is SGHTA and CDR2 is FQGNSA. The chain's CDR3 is CASSSAGIGNTIYF. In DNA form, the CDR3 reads TGTGCCAGCAGCTCAGCCGGAATCGGAAACACCATATATTTT. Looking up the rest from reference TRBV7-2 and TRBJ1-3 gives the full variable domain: GAGVSQSPSNKVTEKGKDVELRCDPISGHTALYWYRQSLGQGLEFLIYFQGNSAPDKSGLPSDRFSAERTGGSVSTLTIQRTQQEDSAVYLCASSSAGIGNTIYFGEGSWLTVV.

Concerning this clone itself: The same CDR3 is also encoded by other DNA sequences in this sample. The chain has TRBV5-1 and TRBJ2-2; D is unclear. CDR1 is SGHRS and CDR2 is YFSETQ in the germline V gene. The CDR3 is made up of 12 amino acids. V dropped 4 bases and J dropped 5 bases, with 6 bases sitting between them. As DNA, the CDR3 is TGCGCCAGCAGCCTTAATACCGGGGAGCTGTTTTTT. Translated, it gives CASSLNTGELFF.

CDR3 region: CASSHRGLGGYTF. CDR3 DNA: TGTGCCAGCAGCCATAGGGGGCTAGGCGGCTACACCTTC. The chain joins TRBV27 to TRBJ1-2; 7 nucleotides align to TRBD1. This CDR3 has 13 residues. From germline, CDR1 is MNHEY and CDR2 SMNVEV (reference sequence). Trimming took 6 bases from V and 8 from J; bases not matched to a gene: 9.

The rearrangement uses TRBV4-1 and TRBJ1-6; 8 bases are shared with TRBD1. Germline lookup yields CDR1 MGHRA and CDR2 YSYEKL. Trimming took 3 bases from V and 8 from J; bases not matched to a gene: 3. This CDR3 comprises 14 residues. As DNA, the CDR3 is TGCGCCAGCAGCCAGACAGGGGTCGATTCACCCCTCCACTTT. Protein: CASSQTGVDSPLHF.

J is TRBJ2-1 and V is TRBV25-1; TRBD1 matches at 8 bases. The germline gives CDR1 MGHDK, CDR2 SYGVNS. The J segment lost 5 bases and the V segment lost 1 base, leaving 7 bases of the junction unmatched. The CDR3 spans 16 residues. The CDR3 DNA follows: TGTGCCAGCAGTGAATCGCGGGCGACAGGGGACAATGAGCAGTTCTTC. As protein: CASSESRATGDNEQFF.

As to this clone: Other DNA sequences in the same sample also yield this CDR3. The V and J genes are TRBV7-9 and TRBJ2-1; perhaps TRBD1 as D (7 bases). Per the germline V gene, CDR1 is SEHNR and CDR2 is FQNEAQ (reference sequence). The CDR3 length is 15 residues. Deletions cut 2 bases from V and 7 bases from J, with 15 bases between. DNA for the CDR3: TGTGCCAGCAGCTTAAGGGCAGGGGGGTTGAATGAGCAGTTCTTC. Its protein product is CASSLRAGGLNEQFF.

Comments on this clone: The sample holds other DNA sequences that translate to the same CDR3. CDR3 coding DNA: TGTGCCAGCAGTGAAAACAGGGTAACGGTGGGGAACACCTTC. Its protein product is CASSENRVTVGNTF. The V call is TRBV2, the J call TRBJ1-2; the D gene is possibly TRBD1 (6 bases). Trimming removed 2 bases at V and 12 bases at J, with 19 bases between. CDR3 size: 14 residues. Germline assignment: CDR1 SNHLY and CDR2 FYNNEI.

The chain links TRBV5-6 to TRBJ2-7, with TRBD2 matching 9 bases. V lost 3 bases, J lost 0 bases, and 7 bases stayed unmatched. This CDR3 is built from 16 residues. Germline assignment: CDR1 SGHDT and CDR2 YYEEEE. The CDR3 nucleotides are TGTGCCAGCAGCTCCTTGGCTAGCGGGGTCTCCTACGAGCAGTACTTC. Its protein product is CASSSLASGVSYEQYF.

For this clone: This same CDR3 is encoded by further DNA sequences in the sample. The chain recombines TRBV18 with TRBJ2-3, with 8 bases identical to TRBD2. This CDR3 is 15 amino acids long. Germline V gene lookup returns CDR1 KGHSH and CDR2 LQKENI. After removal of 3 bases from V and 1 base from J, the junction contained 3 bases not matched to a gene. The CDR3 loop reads CASSPGLAGTDTQYF. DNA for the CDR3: TGTGCCAGCTCACCCGGACTAGCCGGCACAGATACGCAGTATTTT. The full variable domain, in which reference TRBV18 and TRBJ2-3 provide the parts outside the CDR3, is NAGVMQNPRHLVRRRGQEARLRCSPMKGHSHVYWYRQLPEEGLKFMVYLQKENIIDESGMPKERFSAEFPKEGPSILRIQQVVRGDSAAYFCASSPGLAGTDTQYFGPGTRLTVL.

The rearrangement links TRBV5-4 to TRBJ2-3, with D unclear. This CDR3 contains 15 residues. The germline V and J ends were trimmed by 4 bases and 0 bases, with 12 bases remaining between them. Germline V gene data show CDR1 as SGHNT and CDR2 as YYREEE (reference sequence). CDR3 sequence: CASSPRAESTDTQYF. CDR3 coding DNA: TGTGCCAGCAGCCCTCGGGCGGAGAGCACAGATACGCAGTATTTT.

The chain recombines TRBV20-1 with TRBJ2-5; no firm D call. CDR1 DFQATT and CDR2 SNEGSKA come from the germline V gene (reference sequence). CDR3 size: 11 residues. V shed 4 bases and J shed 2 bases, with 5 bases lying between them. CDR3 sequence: CSANLQETQYF. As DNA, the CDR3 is TGCAGTGCTAACCTACAAGAGACCCAGTACTTC.

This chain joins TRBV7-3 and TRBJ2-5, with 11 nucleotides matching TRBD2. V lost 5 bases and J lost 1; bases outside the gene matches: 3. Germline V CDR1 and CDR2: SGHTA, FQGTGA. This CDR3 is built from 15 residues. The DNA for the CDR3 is TGTGCCAGCAGCACTAGCGGGGGAACCCAAGAGACCCAGTACTTC. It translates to CASSTSGGTQETQYF. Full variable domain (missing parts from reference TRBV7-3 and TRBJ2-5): GAGVSQTPSNKVTEKGKYVELRCDPISGHTALYWYRQSLGQGPEFLIYFQGTGAADDSGLPNDRFFAVRPEGSVSTLKIQRTERGDSAVYLCASSTSGGTQETQYFGPGTRLLVL.

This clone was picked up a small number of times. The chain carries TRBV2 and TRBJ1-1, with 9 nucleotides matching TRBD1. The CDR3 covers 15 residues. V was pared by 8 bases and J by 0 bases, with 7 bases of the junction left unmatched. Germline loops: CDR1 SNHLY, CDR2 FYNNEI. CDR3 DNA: TGTGCCAGCGTTCCCGACAGGGGGATGAACACTGAAGCTTTCTTT. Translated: CASVPDRGMNTEAFF.

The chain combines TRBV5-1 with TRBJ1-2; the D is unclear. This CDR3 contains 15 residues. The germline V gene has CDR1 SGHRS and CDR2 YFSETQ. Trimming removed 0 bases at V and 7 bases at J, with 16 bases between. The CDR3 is CASSLAVSEAAGYTF. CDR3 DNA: TGCGCCAGCAGCTTGGCGGTCTCCGAAGCGGCTGGCTACACCTTC. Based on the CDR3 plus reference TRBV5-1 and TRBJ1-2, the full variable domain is KAGVTQTPRYLIKTRGQQVTLSCSPISGHRSVSWYQQTPGQGLQFLFEYFSETQRNKGNFPGRFSGRQFSNSRSEMNVSTLELGDSALYLCASSLAVSEAAGYTFGSGTRLTVV.

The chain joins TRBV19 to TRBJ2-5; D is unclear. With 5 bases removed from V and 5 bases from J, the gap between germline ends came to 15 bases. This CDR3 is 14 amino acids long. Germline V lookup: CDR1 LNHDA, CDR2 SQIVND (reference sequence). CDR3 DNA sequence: TGTGCCAGTAGTGCCAGCTCAGGAAAGGAGACCCAGTACTTC. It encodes CASSASSGKETQYF.

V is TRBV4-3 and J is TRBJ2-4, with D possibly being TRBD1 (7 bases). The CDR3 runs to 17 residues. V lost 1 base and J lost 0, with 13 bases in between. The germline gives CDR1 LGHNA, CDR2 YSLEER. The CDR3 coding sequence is TGCGCCAGCAGCCAAGCAGCAGGGGGACTAGCCAAAAACATTCAGTACTTC. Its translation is CASSQAAGGLAKNIQYF.

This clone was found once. The DNA for the CDR3 is TGCGCCAGCAGCTCAACAGGGCTGATCTACGAGCAGTACTTC. This translates into CASSSTGLIYEQYF. This chain links TRBV5-1 with TRBJ2-7; perhaps TRBD1 as D (6 bases). The CDR3 consists of 14 residues. Germline loops: CDR1 SGHRS, CDR2 YFSETQ. V lost 3 bases and J lost 3, with 13 bases in between.

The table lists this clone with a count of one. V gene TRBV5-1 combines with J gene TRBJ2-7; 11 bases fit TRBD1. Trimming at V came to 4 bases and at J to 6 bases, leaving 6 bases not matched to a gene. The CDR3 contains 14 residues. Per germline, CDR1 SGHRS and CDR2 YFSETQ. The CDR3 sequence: CASSPGTGGREQYF. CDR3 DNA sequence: TGCGCCAGCAGCCCGGGGACAGGGGGGCGCGAGCAGTACTTC.

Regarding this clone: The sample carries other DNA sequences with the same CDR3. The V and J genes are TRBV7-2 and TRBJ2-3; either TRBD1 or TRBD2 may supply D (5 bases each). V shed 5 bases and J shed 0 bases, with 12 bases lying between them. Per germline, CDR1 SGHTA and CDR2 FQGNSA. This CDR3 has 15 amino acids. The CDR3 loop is CASSPRGDSTDTQYF. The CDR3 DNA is TGTGCCAGCAGCCCCAGAGGGGATAGCACAGATACGCAGTATTTT.

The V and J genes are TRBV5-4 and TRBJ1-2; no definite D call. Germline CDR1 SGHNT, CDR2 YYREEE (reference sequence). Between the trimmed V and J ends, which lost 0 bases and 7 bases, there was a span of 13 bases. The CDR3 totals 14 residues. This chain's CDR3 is CASSLGTERVGYTF. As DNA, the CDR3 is TGTGCCAGCAGCTTGGGAACGGAGCGGGTTGGCTACACCTTC.

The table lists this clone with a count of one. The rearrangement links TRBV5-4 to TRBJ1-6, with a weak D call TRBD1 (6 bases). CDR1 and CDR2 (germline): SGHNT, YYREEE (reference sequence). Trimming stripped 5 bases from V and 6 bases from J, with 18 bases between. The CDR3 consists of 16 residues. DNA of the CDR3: TGTGCCAGCAGATCTAAAATCGGGACATCTAATTCACCCCTCCACTTT. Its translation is CASRSKIGTSNSPLHF.

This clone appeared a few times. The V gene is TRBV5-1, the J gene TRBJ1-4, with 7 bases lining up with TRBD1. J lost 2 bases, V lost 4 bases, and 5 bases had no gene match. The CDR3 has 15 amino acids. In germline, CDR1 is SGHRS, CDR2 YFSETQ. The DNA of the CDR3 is TGCGCCAGCAGCATTTCACAGGGGACTAATGAAAAACTGTTTTTT. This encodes CASSISQGTNEKLFF.

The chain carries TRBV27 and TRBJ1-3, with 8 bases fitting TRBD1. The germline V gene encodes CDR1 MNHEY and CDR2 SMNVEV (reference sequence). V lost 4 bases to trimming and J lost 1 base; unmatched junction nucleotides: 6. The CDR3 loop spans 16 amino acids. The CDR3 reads CASSSRTGLSGNTIYF. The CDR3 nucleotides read TGTGCCAGCAGTTCCCGGACAGGGTTATCTGGAAACACCATATATTTT.

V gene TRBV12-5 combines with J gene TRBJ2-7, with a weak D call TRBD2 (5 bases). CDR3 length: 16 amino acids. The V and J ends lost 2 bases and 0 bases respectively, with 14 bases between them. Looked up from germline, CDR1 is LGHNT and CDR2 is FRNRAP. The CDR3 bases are TGTGCTAGTGGTTTGTCAACGGGAAGGAGCTCCTACGAGCAGTACTTC. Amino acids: CASGLSTGRSSYEQYF.

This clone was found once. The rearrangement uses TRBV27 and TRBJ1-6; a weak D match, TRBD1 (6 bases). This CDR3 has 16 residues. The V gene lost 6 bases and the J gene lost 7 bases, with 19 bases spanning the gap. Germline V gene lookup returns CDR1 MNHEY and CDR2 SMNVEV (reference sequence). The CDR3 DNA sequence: TGTGCCAGCAGAAACTCCGGGACACCTCAAAATTCACCCCTCCACTTT. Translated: CASRNSGTPQNSPLHF.

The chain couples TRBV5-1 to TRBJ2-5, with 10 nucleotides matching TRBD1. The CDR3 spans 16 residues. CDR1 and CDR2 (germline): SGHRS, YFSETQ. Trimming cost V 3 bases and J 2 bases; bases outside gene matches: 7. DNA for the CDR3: TGCGCCAGCAGCTGGGGGACAGGGGTTGGGCAAGAGACCCAGTACTTC. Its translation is CASSWGTGVGQETQYF.

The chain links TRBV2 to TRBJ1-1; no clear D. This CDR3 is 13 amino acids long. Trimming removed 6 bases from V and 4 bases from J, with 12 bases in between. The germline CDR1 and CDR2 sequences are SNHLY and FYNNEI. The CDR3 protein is CASSPAGATEAFF. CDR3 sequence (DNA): TGTGCCAGCAGCCCCGCAGGAGCCACTGAAGCTTTCTTT.

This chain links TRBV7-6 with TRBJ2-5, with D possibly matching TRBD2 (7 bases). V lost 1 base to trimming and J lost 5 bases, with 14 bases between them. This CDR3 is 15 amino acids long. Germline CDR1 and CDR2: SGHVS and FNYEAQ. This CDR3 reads CASSLGGGQGETQYF. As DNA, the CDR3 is TGTGCCAGCAGCTTAGGCGGGGGACAAGGGGAGACCCAGTACTTC.

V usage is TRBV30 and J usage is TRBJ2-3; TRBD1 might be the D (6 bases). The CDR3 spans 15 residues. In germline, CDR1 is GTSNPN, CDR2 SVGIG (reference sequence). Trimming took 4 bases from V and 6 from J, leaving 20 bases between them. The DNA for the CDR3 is TGTGCCTGGACCAGGGGAACTAGGTTCACGGATACGCAGTATTTT. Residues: CAWTRGTRFTDTQYF.